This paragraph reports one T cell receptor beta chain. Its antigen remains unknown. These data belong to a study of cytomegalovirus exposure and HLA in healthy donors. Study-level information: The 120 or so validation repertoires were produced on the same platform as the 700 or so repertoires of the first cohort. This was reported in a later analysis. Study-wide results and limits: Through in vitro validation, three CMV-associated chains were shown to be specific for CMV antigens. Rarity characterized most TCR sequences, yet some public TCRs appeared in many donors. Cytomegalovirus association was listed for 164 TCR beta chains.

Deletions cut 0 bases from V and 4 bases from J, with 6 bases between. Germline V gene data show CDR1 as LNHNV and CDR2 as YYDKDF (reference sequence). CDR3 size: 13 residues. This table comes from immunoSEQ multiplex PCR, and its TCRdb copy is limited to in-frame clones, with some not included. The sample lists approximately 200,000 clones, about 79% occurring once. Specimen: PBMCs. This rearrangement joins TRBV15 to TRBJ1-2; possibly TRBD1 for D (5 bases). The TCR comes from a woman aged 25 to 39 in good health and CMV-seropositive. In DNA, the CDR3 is TGTGCCACCAGCAGAGACGACAGCTATGGCTACACCTTC. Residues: CATSRDDSYGYTF.